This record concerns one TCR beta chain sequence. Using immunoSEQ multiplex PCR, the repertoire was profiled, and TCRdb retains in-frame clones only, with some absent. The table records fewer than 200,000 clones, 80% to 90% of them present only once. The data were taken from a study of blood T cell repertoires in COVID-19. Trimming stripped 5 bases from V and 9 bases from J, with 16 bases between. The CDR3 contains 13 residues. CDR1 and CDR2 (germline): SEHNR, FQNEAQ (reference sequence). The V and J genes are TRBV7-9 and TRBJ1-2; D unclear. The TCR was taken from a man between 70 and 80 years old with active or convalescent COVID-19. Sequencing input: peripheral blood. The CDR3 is CASSAGMAASYTF. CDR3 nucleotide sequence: TGTGCCAGCAGCGCCGGGATGGCCGCCAGCTACACCTTC. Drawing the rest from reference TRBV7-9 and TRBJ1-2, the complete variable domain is DTGVSQNPRHKITKRGQNVTFRCDPISEHNRLYWYRQTLGQGPEFLTYFQNEAQLEKSRLLSDRFSAERPKGSFSTLEIQRTEQGDSAMYLCASSAGMAASYTFGSGTRLTVV.